This T cell receptor (beta chain) was profiled in a study of T cell repertoires in cytomegalovirus infection. Study at large: It was the public TCR beta signatures that indicated both CMV infection and matching HLA type.

In TCRdb, the reads were re-called with MiXCR into one record per CDR3 protein. The data show some 150,000 distinct CDR3 sequences, 23% seen once. There are 15 residues in the CDR3. J gave up 3 bases and V 3 bases, and 7 bases lay outside the gene matches. CDR1 is MDHEN, CDR2 SYDVKM, per germline. Source material: PBMCs. The sequence was collected from a human donor in good health (CMV status not recorded). Some clones in this sample may be carry-over from other donors' samples. The V gene is TRBV28, the J gene TRBJ2-5, with TRBD1 identical over 7 bases. The CDR3 nucleotides are TGTGCCAGCAGTTTGTCGGACAGGCAGAAAGAGACCCAGTACTTC. This sequence encodes CASSLSDRQKETQYF.